The TCR beta chain under discussion was sequenced for a study of cytomegalovirus exposure and HLA in healthy donors. CDR3 length: 20 residues. The germline V gene encodes CDR1 LGHNA and CDR2 YSLEER. V lost 2 bases to trimming and J lost 0 bases; unmatched junction nucleotides: 13. Both 60 Vbeta primers and 13 Jbeta primers went into the PCR. Measured with immunoSEQ multiplex PCR; TCRdb has only the in-frame clones, and not every one. Among 200,000 or so clones listed, roughly 74% were seen once. This clone was seen at least ten times. The genes are TRBV4-3 and TRBJ2-6; 7 bases agree with TRBD1. The clonotype was recovered from a woman in her twenties or thirties in good health and CMV-seropositive. Sequencing was performed on PBMCs. The chain's CDR3 is CASSQTTLVQGNSGANVLTF. In nucleotides, the CDR3 is TGCGCCAGCAGCCAAACCACTCTGGTACAGGGGAACTCTGGGGCCAACGTCCTGACTTTC.